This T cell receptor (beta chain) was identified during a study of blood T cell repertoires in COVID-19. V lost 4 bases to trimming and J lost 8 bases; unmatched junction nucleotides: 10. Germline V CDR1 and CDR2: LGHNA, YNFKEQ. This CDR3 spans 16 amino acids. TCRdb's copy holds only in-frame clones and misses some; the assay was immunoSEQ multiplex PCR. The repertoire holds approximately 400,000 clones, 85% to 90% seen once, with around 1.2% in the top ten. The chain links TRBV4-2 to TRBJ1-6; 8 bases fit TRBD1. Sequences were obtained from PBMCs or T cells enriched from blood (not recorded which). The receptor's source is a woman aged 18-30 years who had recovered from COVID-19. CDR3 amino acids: CASSLRRDRPYSPLHF. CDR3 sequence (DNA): TGTGCCAGCAGCCTCCGGAGGGACAGGCCTTATTCACCCCTCCACTTT.